One and the same sample provided the 14 T cell receptor beta chains below, sequenced in a study of T cells in pancreatic ductal adenocarcinoma. Selected pancreatic ductal adenocarcinoma patients had undergone surgery without neoadjuvant therapy. The assay was immunoSEQ multiplex PCR, and TCRdb's table has in-frame clones only and misses some. The profile shows over 85,000 clones, about 96% of them singletons. Specimen: PBMCs. These receptors were taken from a human donor with pancreatic ductal adenocarcinoma.

The sample holds one count of this clone. J is TRBJ2-3 and V is TRBV21-1; whether TRBD1, the table's D call, matches the DNA was not checked. TRBV21-1 is a listed pseudogene. The CDR3 loop spans 14 amino acids. The CDR3 loop is CASSSPAGVDTQYF. The CDR3 nucleotides read TGTGCCAGCAGCTCACCCGCAGGGGTAGATACGCAGTATTTT.

The chain combines TRBV4-2 with TRBJ2-2; 10 bases are a match to TRBD2. The CDR3 is made up of 16 amino acids. Losses at the gene ends were 5 bases for V and 7 bases for J; bases not matched to a gene: 10. Germline-derived CDR1 and CDR2 are LGHNA and YNFKEQ. CDR3 loop: CASSGKASGRSGELFF. The DNA of the CDR3 is TGTGCCAGCAGCGGTAAGGCTAGCGGGAGAAGCGGGGAGCTGTTTTTT.

The V and J genes are TRBV5-6 and TRBJ1-2, with unresolved D. V lost 4 bases to trimming and J lost 7 bases, with 8 bases between them. Germline V gene data show CDR1 as SGHDT and CDR2 as YYEEEE. This CDR3 has 11 residues. DNA for the CDR3: TGTGCCAGCAGCCGCCGACTTGGCTACACCTTC. It is translated as CASSRRLGYTF.

The chain employs TRBV5-6 and TRBJ2-3; 9 bases agree with TRBD1. Germline V gene sequence: CDR1 SGHDT, CDR2 YYEEEE. The CDR3 is 16 residues long. J was trimmed by 0 bases and V by 3 bases; bases with no gene match: 5. The CDR3: CASSSTDRGSTDTQYF. CDR3 DNA: TGTGCCAGCAGCTCGACGGACAGGGGAAGCACAGATACGCAGTATTTT.

The gene calls are TRBV19 and TRBJ2-7; 7 bases fit TRBD1. Germline V gene lookup returns CDR1 LNHDA and CDR2 SQIVND (reference sequence). The length of the CDR3 is 15 residues. V shed 6 bases and J 4 bases; nucleotides not matched to a gene: 12. CDR3 sequence (DNA): TGTGCCAGTAGCACAGGGGCTCCCGTTGGGTACGAGCAGTACTTC. It encodes CASSTGAPVGYEQYF.

CDR3 region: CAIRDISGTRGTGELFF. CDR3 nucleotides: TGTGCCATCAGGGACATATCCGGGACTAGAGGCACCGGGGAGCTGTTTTTT. The rearrangement links TRBV10-3 to TRBJ2-2; TRBD2 agrees at 8 bases. Germline assignment: CDR1 ENHRY and CDR2 SYGVKD. The CDR3 is 17 residues long. V was pared by 6 bases and J by 4 bases, with 13 bases of the junction left unmatched.

V and J are TRBV7-8 and TRBJ2-7, with 9 nucleotides matching TRBD1. Germline CDR1 and CDR2: SGHVS and FQNEAQ. V dropped 4 bases and J dropped 6; count of bases not matched to a gene: 19. The CDR3 is made up of 18 amino acids. Here the CDR3 DNA reads TGTGCCAGCAGCTCCGCCGGGACAGGGATCGCGGGGGCTGCCGAGCAGTACTTC. Its protein is CASSSAGTGIAGAAEQYF. The whole variable domain, remainder taken from reference TRBV7-8 and TRBJ2-7, is GAGVSQSPRYKVAKRGQDVALRCDPISGHVSLFWYQQALGQGPEFLTYFQNEAQLDKSGLPSDRFFAERPEGSVSTLKIQRTQQEDSAVYLCASSSAGTGIAGAAEQYFGPGTRLTVT.

The gene calls are TRBV29-1 and TRBJ2-3; the D is unclear. The V and J ends lost 0 bases and 3 bases respectively, with 7 bases between them. Germline V gives CDR1 SQVTM, CDR2 ANQGSEA. The CDR3 is made up of 13 amino acids. CDR3 sequence (DNA): TGCAGCGTTGAAGATGCGCCTACAGATACGCAGTATTTT. This translates into CSVEDAPTDTQYF.

The gene calls are TRBV5-1 and TRBJ2-7; TRBD2 is a possible D gene (5 bases). This CDR3 region has 14 residues. V was clipped by 0 bases and J by 4 bases, with 11 bases between them. CDR1 is SGHRS, CDR2 YFSETQ, per germline. As DNA, the CDR3 is TGCGCCAGCAGCTTGGCCACGGGGTATTACGAGCAGTACTTC. It encodes CASSLATGYYEQYF. Using reference TRBV5-1 and TRBJ2-7 for the parts outside the CDR3, the full variable domain is KAGVTQTPRYLIKTRGQQVTLSCSPISGHRSVSWYQQTPGQGLQFLFEYFSETQRNKGNFPGRFSGRQFSNSRSEMNVSTLELGDSALYLCASSLATGYYEQYFGPGTRLTVT.

This sequence joins TRBV29-1 and TRBJ2-2, with TRBD1 as a possible D gene (5 bases). The CDR3 is 11 amino acids. Germline V gives CDR1 SQVTM, CDR2 ANQGSEA. The V gene lost 4 bases and the J gene lost 6 bases, with 6 bases spanning the gap. DNA for the CDR3: TGCAGCGTTGGGGGCGCCGGGGAGCTGTTTTTT. The encoded protein is CSVGGAGELFF.

This clone was seen just once. The chain is built from TRBV7-9 and TRBJ2-5; unclear D gene. Germline assignment: CDR1 SEHNR and CDR2 FQNEAQ (reference sequence). V lost 5 bases, J lost 5 bases, and 15 bases lay in between. The CDR3 is 14 residues long. The CDR3 spells CASSPLTRGETQYF. The DNA for the CDR3 is TGTGCCAGCAGCCCCCTGACCAGAGGCGAGACCCAGTACTTC.

V is TRBV7-2 and J is TRBJ1-2, with a tentative D call TRBD1 (6 bases). Per the germline V gene, CDR1 is SGHTA and CDR2 is FQGNSA. V was trimmed by 5 bases and J by 0 bases, leaving 13 bases between them. This CDR3 has 15 residues. Here the CDR3 reads CASSRGGSPNYGYTF. The CDR3 DNA reads TGTGCCAGCAGCAGGGGGGGAAGCCCTAACTATGGCTACACCTTC.

The chain links TRBV25-1 to TRBJ2-1; 10 bases map to TRBD1. This CDR3 has 14 residues. Trimming removed 8 bases from V and 4 bases from J; junction bases left unmatched: 5. Germline CDR1 is MGHDK and CDR2 is SYGVNS. As DNA, the CDR3 is TGTGCCAGCCTAGGACAGGGGGGGTACAATGAGCAGTTCTTC. This translates into CASLGQGGYNEQFF.

The rearrangement joins TRBV10-3 to TRBJ1-5; D gene ambiguous. Germline values: CDR1 ENHRY, CDR2 SYGVKD. Trimming removed 6 bases at V and 7 bases at J, with 19 bases between. CDR3 length equals 15 residues. CDR3 loop: CAISDAGSIRQPQHF. As DNA, the CDR3 is TGTGCCATCAGCGACGCCGGGAGCATTAGGCAGCCCCAGCATTTT.